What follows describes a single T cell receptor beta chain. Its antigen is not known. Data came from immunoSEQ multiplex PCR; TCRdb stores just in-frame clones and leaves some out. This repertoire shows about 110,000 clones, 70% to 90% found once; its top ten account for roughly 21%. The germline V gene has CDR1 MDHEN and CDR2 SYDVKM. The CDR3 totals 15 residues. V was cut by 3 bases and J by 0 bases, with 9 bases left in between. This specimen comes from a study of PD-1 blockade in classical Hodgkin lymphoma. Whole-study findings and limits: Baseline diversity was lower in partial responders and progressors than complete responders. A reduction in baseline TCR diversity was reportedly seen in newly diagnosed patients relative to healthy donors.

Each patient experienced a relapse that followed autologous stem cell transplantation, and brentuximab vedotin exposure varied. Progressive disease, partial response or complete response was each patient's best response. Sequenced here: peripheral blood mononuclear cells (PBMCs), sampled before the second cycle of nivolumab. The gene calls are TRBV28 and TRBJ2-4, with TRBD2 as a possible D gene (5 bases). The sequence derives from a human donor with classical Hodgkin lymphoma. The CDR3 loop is CASSFRGLAKNIQYF. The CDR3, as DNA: TGTGCCAGCAGTTTTCGGGGTCTAGCCAAAAACATTCAGTACTTC.